These T cell receptor beta chains were read from a single sample in a study of vaccination and CD4 T cells after COVID-19. TCRdb reprocessed the PCR reads via MiXCR and lists one record per CDR3 protein. The sample carries 20,000 to 30,000 distinct CDR3 sequences, about 54% recorded once. This material consisted of CD4+ T cells from blood, taken before SARS-CoV-2 vaccination. The receptors originated from a human donor who had recovered from COVID-19. The CDR3 runs from the conserved cysteine through the conserved F or W. The D gene is left open where the match is weak. Not all rows give a size; the values are once, few, many and, for expanded clones, a class.

TRBD2,TRBV7-6,few,TRBJ2-7,CASSRIAGERQYF,TGTGCCAGCAGCCGCATAGCGGGAGAACGGCAGTACTTC
NA,TRBV20-1,NA,TRBJ2-7,CSASKWDSYEQYF,TGCAGTGCTAGTAAGTGGGACTCCTACGAGCAGTACTTC
NA,TRBV6-1,few,TRBJ2-3,CASSLGRTDTQYF,TGTGCCAGCAGCCTAGGACGGACAGATACGCAGTATTTT
NA,TRBV20-1,NA,TRBJ2-5,CSARVSGVLTETQYF,TGCAGTGCTAGAGTATCAGGGGTTTTGACGGAGACCCAGTACTTC
NA,TRBV7-9,NA,TRBJ2-7,CASSLTSYEQYF,TGTGCCAGCAGCCTTACTAGCTACGAGCAGTACTTC
NA,TRBV20-1,NA,TRBJ2-2,CSARHAMPGELFF,TGCAGTGCTAGACACGCGATGCCCGGGGAGCTGTTTTTT
TRBD1,TRBV6-2/TRBV6-3,NA,TRBJ1-5,CASSPHRGNQPQHF,TGTGCCAGCAGTCCCCACAGGGGTAATCAGCCCCAGCATTTT
TRBD1,TRBV25-1,NA,TRBJ1-5,CASSEAGGGQPQHF,TGTGCCAGCAGTGAAGCAGGGGGCGGTCAGCCCCAGCATTTT
NA,TRBV7-9,NA,TRBJ2-7,CASSLVGGRSSYEQYF,TGTGCCAGCAGCTTAGTTGGGGGCAGGAGCTCCTACGAGCAGTACTTC
NA,TRBV19,NA,TRBJ1-2,CASSSNSNAYGYTF,TGTGCCAGTAGTAGTAACAGCAATGCCTATGGCTACACCTTC
NA,TRBV6-5,NA,TRBJ2-3,CASSYSGVSTDTQYF,TGTGCCAGCAGTTACTCAGGGGTGTCCACAGATACGCAGTATTTT
NA,TRBV20-1,once,TRBJ2-5,CSANDDNQETQYF,TGCAGTGCTAACGACGACAACCAAGAGACCCAGTACTTC
TRBD1,TRBV6-1,NA,TRBJ2-7,CASKLTGGHEQYF,TGTGCCAGCAAATTAACAGGGGGCCACGAGCAGTACTTC
TRBD2,TRBV12-3/TRBV12-4,few,TRBJ2-5,CASSLEGLAGETQYF,TGTGCCAGCAGTTTAGAGGGACTAGCGGGAGAGACCCAGTACTTC
NA,TRBV7-9,NA,TRBJ1-2,CASSTQGGGNYGYTF,TGTGCCAGCAGCACACAGGGAGGTGGGAACTATGGCTACACCTTC
NA,TRBV29-1,NA,TRBJ1-2,CSVVGSYGYTF,TGCAGCGTTGTAGGTTCTTATGGCTACACCTTC
NA,TRBV7-3,NA,TRBJ2-6,CASSHLPGLGVAGANVLTF,TGTGCCAGCAGCCACCTCCCCGGGTTGGGTGTAGCTGGGGCCAACGTCCTGACTTTC
NA,TRBV2,few,TRBJ1-2,CASSESGYGYTF,TGTGCCAGCAGTGAATCGGGGTATGGCTACACCTTC
TRBD1,TRBV2,NA,TRBJ1-1,CASSEEGAYTEAFF,TGTGCCAGCAGTGAAGAGGGGGCTTATACTGAAGCTTTCTTT
TRBD1,TRBV28,NA,TRBJ1-4,CASSGTGTGGEKLFF,TGTGCCAGCAGTGGCACCGGGACAGGGGGGGAAAAACTGTTTTTT
TRBD2,TRBV7-2,NA,TRBJ2-7,CASSVLAGGIEQYF,TGTGCCAGCAGCGTACTAGCGGGGGGCATCGAGCAGTACTTC
NA,TRBV6-1,NA,TRBJ2-5,CASKGNRETQYF,TGTGCCAGCAAGGGGAATCGAGAGACCCAGTACTTC
NA,TRBV11-1,NA,TRBJ2-7,CASSLGAYEQYF,TGTGCCAGCAGCCTCGGGGCCTACGAGCAGTACTTC
TRBD2,TRBV4-2,NA,TRBJ2-1,CASSQEASGAYNEQFF,TGTGCCAGCAGCCAAGAGGCTAGCGGGGCCTACAATGAGCAGTTCTTC
NA,TRBV12-3/TRBV12-4,NA,TRBJ1-5,CAGALGGNQPQHF,TGTGCCGGAGCCCTGGGGGGCAATCAGCCCCAGCATTTT
NA,TRBV24-1,NA,TRBJ2-1,CATKGGLRENNEQFF,TGTGCCACGAAAGGCGGGTTAAGGGAAAACAATGAGCAGTTCTTC
TRBD1,TRBV6-1,NA,TRBJ1-4,CASRTGGLNEKLFF,TGTGCCAGCAGGACAGGGGGCCTTAATGAAAAACTGTTTTTT
NA,TRBV27,NA,TRBJ1-6,CASRDRGGYNSPLHF,TGTGCCAGCCGCGACCGAGGGGGTTATAATTCACCCCTCCACTTT
TRBD1,TRBV7-3,few,TRBJ1-2,CASSRTGAAGYTF,TGTGCCAGCAGCCGGACAGGGGCCGCTGGCTACACCTTC
NA,TRBV15,NA,TRBJ2-7,CATSREDSSYEQYF,TGTGCCACCAGCAGGGAAGACAGCTCCTACGAGCAGTACTTC
NA,TRBV20-1,NA,TRBJ1-2,CSASRNNYGYTF,TGCAGTGCTAGTAGAAATAACTATGGCTACACCTTC
NA,TRBV20-1,few,TRBJ2-1,CSARDFRDGTYNEQFF,TGCAGTGCTAGAGATTTTCGGGACGGGACGTACAATGAGCAGTTCTTC
NA,TRBV28,NA,TRBJ2-1,CASSPPGRGSDEQFF,TGTGCCAGCAGCCCCCCGGGCAGGGGTAGCGATGAGCAGTTCTTC
TRBD1,TRBV18,NA,TRBJ2-5,CASSPDRAETQYF,TGTGCCAGCTCACCGGACAGGGCGGAGACCCAGTACTTC
TRBD1,TRBV19,few,TRBJ1-1,CASRTQGQANTEAFF,TGTGCCAGTAGGACCCAGGGACAGGCAAACACTGAAGCTTTCTTT
NA,TRBV10-3,NA,TRBJ2-7,CAISESGVSTLEQYF,TGTGCCATCAGTGAGTCCGGGGTGTCAACCCTCGAGCAGTACTTC
NA,TRBV20-1,few,TRBJ1-5,CSASGTSMAQPQHF,TGCAGTGCTAGTGGGACCTCGATGGCACAGCCCCAGCATTTT
NA,TRBV5-4,few,TRBJ2-1,CASSFTYNEQFF,TGTGCCAGCAGCTTCACCTACAATGAGCAGTTCTTC
NA,TRBV20-1,NA,TRBJ2-2,CSARAHKGVGELFF,TGCAGTGCTAGAGCCCACAAGGGGGTGGGGGAGCTGTTTTTT
NA,TRBV6-2/TRBV6-3,few,TRBJ2-2,CASSYATAATGELFF,TGTGCCAGCAGTTACGCGACTGCCGCCACCGGGGAGCTGTTTTTT
TRBD2,TRBV24-1,NA,TRBJ2-1,CATSSVGLAGARSYNEQFF,TGTGCCACCAGCAGTGTAGGGCTAGCGGGAGCGAGGTCCTACAATGAGCAGTTCTTC
TRBD2,TRBV5-4,NA,TRBJ2-1,CASSRPSSSGRGYNEQFF,TGTGCCAGCAGCCGACCGAGTTCGAGCGGGAGAGGTTACAATGAGCAGTTCTTC
NA,TRBV19,NA,TRBJ2-3,CASSIRNGVLSTDTQYF,TGTGCCAGTAGTATAAGGAATGGGGTCCTGAGCACAGATACGCAGTATTTT
TRBD1,TRBV2,once,TRBJ1-2,CASRTNRGGSEGYTF,TGTGCCAGCAGGACCAACAGGGGCGGTTCGGAAGGCTACACCTTC
TRBD2,TRBV5-4,NA,TRBJ2-5,CASSFRLAGEETQYF,TGTGCCAGCAGCTTTAGACTAGCGGGAGAAGAGACCCAGTACTTC
NA,TRBV20-1,NA,TRBJ1-6,CSARLGGPLHF,TGCAGTGCCCGGCTGGGTGGGCCCCTCCACTTT